Included here is one TCR beta chain sequence, with context. The target antigen is unknown. Trimming stripped 4 bases from V and 7 bases from J, with 15 bases between. The CDR3 runs to 13 residues. Germline CDR1 is SGDLS and CDR2 is YYNGEE. This record belongs to a study of T cell responses to AZD1222 COVID-19 vaccine. Overall study findings and caveats: It should be noted that donors were predominantly white British and more often female, and clonal diversity was possibly underestimated. CD4 TCRs covered the whole spike, strongest at regions 160-218 and 743-854. Repertoire samples came only from after the peak T cell response. Baseline seropositivity characterized only a handful of AZD1222 recipients.

Sequenced by immunoSEQ multiplex PCR; TCRdb stores in-frame clones only, minus some. The data contain 95,000 to 130,000 clones, about 90% of them singletons. The chain employs TRBV9 and TRBJ2-7; tentatively, D is TRBD1 (5 bases). The receptor comes from an adult in good health. The material was peripheral blood, obtained on day 0 of AZD1222 vaccination. This chain's CDR3 is CASSPQGLWEQYF. The CDR3 nucleotides are TGTGCCAGCAGCCCCCAGGGCCTCTGGGAGCAGTACTTC.